This T cell receptor beta chain derives from a study of PD-1 blockade in classical Hodgkin lymphoma. As for the study in general: Patients were administered nivolumab (3 mg/kg intravenously) every 2 weeks.

Study-level points and caveats: Patients with a complete response exhibited baseline diversity comparable to newly diagnosed patients. A significant rise in TCR diversity by C4D1 was seen for CD4+ but not CD8+ cells.

Measured with immunoSEQ multiplex PCR; TCRdb has only the in-frame clones, and not every one. The sample has some 11,000 clones, 70% to 80% seen once. V was shortened by 6 bases and J by 1 base, with 7 bases between the two germline ends. From germline, CDR1 is MNHEY and CDR2 SMNVEV (reference sequence). This CDR3 is 13 amino acids long. Details on this clone: Its antigen is unknown.

Every patient was affected by relapse after autologous stem cell transplantation, while exposure to brentuximab vedotin was not uniform. This clonotype originated in a human donor with classical Hodgkin lymphoma. The source was peripheral blood mononuclear cells (PBMCs), collected before the second cycle of nivolumab. J is TRBJ2-1 and V is TRBV27, with no clear D. As DNA, the CDR3 is TGTGCCAGCAGCCCTTGGTCCTACAATGAGCAGTTCTTC. Its protein is CASSPWSYNEQFF.